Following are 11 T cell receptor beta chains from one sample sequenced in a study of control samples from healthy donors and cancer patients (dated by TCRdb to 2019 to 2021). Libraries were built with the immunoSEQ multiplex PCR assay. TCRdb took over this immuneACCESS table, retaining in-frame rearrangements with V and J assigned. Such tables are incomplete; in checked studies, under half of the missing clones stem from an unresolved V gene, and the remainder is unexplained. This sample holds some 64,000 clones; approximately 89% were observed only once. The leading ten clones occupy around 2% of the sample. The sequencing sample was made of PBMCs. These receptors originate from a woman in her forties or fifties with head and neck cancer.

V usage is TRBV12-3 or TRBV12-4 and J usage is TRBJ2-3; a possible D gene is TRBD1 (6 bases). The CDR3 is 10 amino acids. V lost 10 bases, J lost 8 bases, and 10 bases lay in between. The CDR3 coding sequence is TGTGCCATTCGAGGGGGTACGCAGTATTTT. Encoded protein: CAIRGGTQYF.

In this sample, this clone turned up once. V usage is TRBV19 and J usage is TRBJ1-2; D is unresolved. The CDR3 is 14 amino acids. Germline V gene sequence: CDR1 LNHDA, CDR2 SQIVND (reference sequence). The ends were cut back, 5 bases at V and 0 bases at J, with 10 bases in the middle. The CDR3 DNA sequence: TGTGCCAGTAGTCGACGAGAAGCTAACTATGGCTACACCTTC. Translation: CASSRREANYGYTF.

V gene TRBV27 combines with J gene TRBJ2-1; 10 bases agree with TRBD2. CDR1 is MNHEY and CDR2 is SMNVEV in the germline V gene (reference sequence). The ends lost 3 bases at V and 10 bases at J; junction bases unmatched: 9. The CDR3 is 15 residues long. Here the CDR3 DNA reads TGTGCCAGCAGTTTGATCAGCGGGGGGGCCGGAGAGCAGTTCTTC. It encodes CASSLISGGAGEQFF.

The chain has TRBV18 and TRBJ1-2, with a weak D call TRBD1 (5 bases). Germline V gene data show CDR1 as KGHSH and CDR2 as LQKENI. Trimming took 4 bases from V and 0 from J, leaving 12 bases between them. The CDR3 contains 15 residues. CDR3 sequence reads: CASSRNGATNYGYTF. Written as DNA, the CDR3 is TGTGCCAGCTCACGAAACGGGGCTACTAACTATGGCTACACCTTC.

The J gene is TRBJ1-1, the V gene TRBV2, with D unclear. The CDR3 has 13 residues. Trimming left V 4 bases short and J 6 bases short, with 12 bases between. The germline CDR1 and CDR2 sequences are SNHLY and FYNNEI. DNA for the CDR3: TGTGCCAGCAGTGTTCGTGGGGTCGCTGAAGCTTTCTTT. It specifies CASSVRGVAEAFF.

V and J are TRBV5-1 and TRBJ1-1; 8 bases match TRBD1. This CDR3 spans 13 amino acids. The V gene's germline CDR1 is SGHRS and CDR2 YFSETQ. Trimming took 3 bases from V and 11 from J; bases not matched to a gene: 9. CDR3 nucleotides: TGCGCCAGCAGCTCAGGACAGGGAATCGGGGCTTTCTTT. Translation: CASSSGQGIGAFF.

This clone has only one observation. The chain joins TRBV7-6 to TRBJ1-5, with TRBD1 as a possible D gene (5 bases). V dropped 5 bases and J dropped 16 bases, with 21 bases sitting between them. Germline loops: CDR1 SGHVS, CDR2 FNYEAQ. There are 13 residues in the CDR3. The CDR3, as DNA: TGTGCCAGCAGCAATAAGGACGGGACCGATGCTCATTTT. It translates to CASSNKDGTDAHF. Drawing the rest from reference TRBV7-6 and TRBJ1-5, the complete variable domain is GAGVSQSPRYKVTKRGQDVALRCDPISGHVSLYWYRQALGQGPEFLTYFNYEAQQDKSGLPNDRFSAERPEGSISTLTIQRTEQRDSAMYRCASSNKDGTDAHFGDGTRLSIL.

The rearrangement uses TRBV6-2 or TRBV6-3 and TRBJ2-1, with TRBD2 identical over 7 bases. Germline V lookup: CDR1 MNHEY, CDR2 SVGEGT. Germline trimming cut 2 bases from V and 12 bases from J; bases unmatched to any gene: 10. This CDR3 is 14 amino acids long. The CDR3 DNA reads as TGTGCCAGCAGTTACGGTGATAGCGGGTCCGGGCAGTTCTTC. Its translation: CASSYGDSGSGQFF.

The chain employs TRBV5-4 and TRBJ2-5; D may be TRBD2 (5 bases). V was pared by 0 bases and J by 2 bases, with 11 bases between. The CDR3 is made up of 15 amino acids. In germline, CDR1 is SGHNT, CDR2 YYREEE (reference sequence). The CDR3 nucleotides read TGTGCCAGCAGCTTGGCCGGGGTGAGGCAAGAGACCCAGTACTTC. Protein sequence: CASSLAGVRQETQYF. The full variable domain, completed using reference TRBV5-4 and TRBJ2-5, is ETGVTQSPTHLIKTRGQQVTLRCSSQSGHNTVSWYQQALGQGPQFIFQYYREEENGRGNFPPRFSGLQFPNYSSELNVNALELDDSALYLCASSLAGVRQETQYFGPGTRLLVL.

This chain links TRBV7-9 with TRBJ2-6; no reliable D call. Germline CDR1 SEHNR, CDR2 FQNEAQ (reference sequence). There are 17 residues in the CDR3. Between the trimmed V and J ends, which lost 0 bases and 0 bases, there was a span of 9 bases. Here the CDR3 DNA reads TGTGCCAGCAGCTTAGCAGCCAAGAGCTCTGGGGCCAACGTCCTGACTTTC. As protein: CASSLAAKSSGANVLTF.

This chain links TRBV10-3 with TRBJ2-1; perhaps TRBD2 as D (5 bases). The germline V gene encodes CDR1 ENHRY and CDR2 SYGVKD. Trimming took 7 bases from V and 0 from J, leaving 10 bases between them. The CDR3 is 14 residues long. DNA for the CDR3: TGTGCCATCACGGAGCGGAGCTCCTACAATGAGCAGTTCTTC. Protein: CAITERSSYNEQFF.